Below are 31 T cell receptor beta chains sequenced from a single sample in a study of tumor-infiltrating lymphocytes in primary liver carcinoma. Priming with a constant-region primer yielded TCR beta cDNA from about 540 ng total RNA. Modified slightly, ARM-PCR produced TCR beta libraries over three nested multiplex PCR rounds. The first two PCR rounds used TRBV1-TRBV30 primers with a Cbeta primer, 9 to 11 cycles each. TCRdb itself ran the multiplex PCR reads through MiXCR, one entry per CDR3 protein. The profile shows 180,000 or so distinct CDR3 sequences, over 45% of them singletons. Germline DNA was also extracted, while the blood RNA originated from unsorted whole blood. Sequenced sample: peripheral blood. These receptors came from a man aged 40-49 years with primary liver carcinoma and hepatitis B virus infection.

Points on this clonotype: At one end the junction does not follow the germline gene, possibly because of a read error. The V and J genes are TRBV4-1 and TRBJ2-7; no clear D gene. CDR3 length: 15 amino acids. Germline-derived CDR1 and CDR2 are MGHRA and YSYEKL. CDR3 protein: CASSQEEDSSYGQYF. The CDR3 DNA follows: TGCGCCAGCAGCCAAGAAGAGGATTCCTCCTACGGGCAGTACTTC.

The V gene is TRBV12-3 or TRBV12-4, the J gene TRBJ2-7, with TRBD2 as a possible D gene (5 bases). Trimming left V 7 bases short and J 5 bases short, with 21 bases between. CDR3 size: 15 residues. The CDR3 region has the DNA TGTGCCAGCATGGTAGAGGGCAGGCCGGCGGACGAGCAGTACTTC. Translated, it gives CASMVEGRPADEQYF.

On this clonotype itself: One end of the junction does not line up with germline, which may come from a read error. This chain uses TRBV5-1 with TRBJ2-2; a possible D gene is TRBD2 (5 bases). The CDR3 is made up of 15 amino acids. In germline, CDR1 is SGHRS, CDR2 YFSETQ. CDR3 region: CASSPRSTNTGELLF. DNA for the CDR3: TGCGCCAGCAGCCCACGGAGCACGAACACCGGGGAGCTGTTGTTT.

There are many counts of this clonotype. The genes are TRBV29-1 and TRBJ1-1; the D is unclear. Germline V gives CDR1 SQVTM, CDR2 ANQGSEA. V lost 4 bases and J lost 7, with 10 bases in between. This CDR3 region has 11 residues. Here the CDR3 DNA reads TGCAGCGTTGCTCGGGGATTTGAAGCTTTCTTT. Translating gives CSVARGFEAFF.

This clonotype is a singleton in its sample. Sequence at one end of the junction differs from germline and may be a read error. The chain links TRBV28 to TRBJ2-4, with a weak D call TRBD2 (6 bases). CDR3 length: 15 residues. Germline CDR1 and CDR2: MDHEN and SYDVKM. This CDR3 is CASRQSGGGKNNQYF. In DNA, the CDR3 is TGTGCCAGCAGGCAATCGGGTGGAGGGAAAAACAATCAGTACTTC.

In this sample, this clonotype turned up a few times. J is TRBJ1-3 and V is TRBV6-1, with D perhaps matching TRBD1 (5 bases). The germline CDR1 and CDR2 sequences are MNHNS and SASEGT. Deletions cut 4 bases from V and 3 bases from J, with 13 bases between. The CDR3 is 15 amino acids. CDR3 nucleotides: TGTGCCAGCAGTGTCTGGGGGAATGGTGGAAACACCATATATTTT. As protein: CASSVWGNGGNTIYF.

V and J are TRBV6-5 and TRBJ1-4; D unresolved. Looked up from germline, CDR1 is MNHEY and CDR2 is SVGAGI. Trimming pared 7 bases from V and 5 bases from J, leaving 14 bases between. The CDR3 contains 14 residues. The CDR3 coding sequence is TGTGCCAGCAACTCTCCGGGAGAGAATGAAAAACTGTTTTTT. Its translation is CASNSPGENEKLFF.

The chain is built from TRBV14 and TRBJ2-2, with D perhaps matching TRBD1 (5 bases). Between the trimmed V and J ends, which lost 6 bases and 4 bases, there was a span of 12 bases. The CDR3 totals 14 residues. Germline loops: CDR1 SGHDN, CDR2 FVKESK. The CDR3 is CASSPTVFTGELFF. As DNA, the CDR3 is TGTGCCAGCAGTCCGACAGTTTTCACCGGGGAGCTGTTTTTT.

The chain carries TRBV24-1 and TRBJ2-3; 10 bases match TRBD2. CDR3 length: 17 amino acids. J lost 4 bases, V lost 5 bases, and 11 bases had no gene match. Germline assignment: CDR1 KGHDR and CDR2 SFDVKD. The CDR3 DNA reads TGTGCCACCAGTGGTCAATCTAGCGGGAGTGTCGCAGATACGCAGTATTTT. Its protein product is CATSGQSSGSVADTQYF.

This clonotype was detected a few times. The V and J genes are TRBV6-1 and TRBJ2-7; 7 nucleotides agree with TRBD2. The V gene end was trimmed by 10 bases and the J gene end by 1 base; junction bases not matched to a gene: 13. This CDR3 region has 15 residues. Germline values: CDR1 MNHNS, CDR2 SASEGT. This chain's CDR3 is CATLSPYGRSYEQYF. The CDR3 nucleotides are TGTGCCACACTGAGCCCTTACGGGAGGTCCTACGAGCAGTACTTC.

Remarks on this clonotype: The germline gene is not matched at one end of the junction; a read error may be the cause. The chain uses TRBV11-2 and TRBJ2-2, with D maybe TRBD2 (5 bases). Germline-derived CDR1 and CDR2 are SGHAT and FQNNGV. The CDR3 has 18 amino acids. DNA of the CDR3: TGTGCCAACAGCGACTCGTGGGCGAGGGTTACGAGCACCGGGGAGCTGTTTTTT. This sequence encodes CANSDSWARVTSTGELFF.

Concerning this clonotype: A junction boundary mismatches the germline segment, possibly from a read error. The chain employs TRBV12-3 or TRBV12-4 and TRBJ2-2; TRBD1 or TRBD2 may be the D gene (5 bases each). The CDR3 sequence is 15 residues long. CDR3 protein: CASSFSGLSTGEQFF. Here the CDR3 DNA reads TGTGCCAGCAGTTTTTCAGGGTTGAGCACCGGGGAGCAGTTTTTT.

This clonotype came up once. The rearrangement joins TRBV6-5 to TRBJ2-5, with 8 bases fitting TRBD1. This CDR3 is built from 18 residues. CDR1 MNHEY and CDR2 SVGAGI come from the germline V gene. After removal of 2 bases from V and 4 bases from J, the junction contained 15 bases not matched to a gene. The CDR3 loop reads CASSYRDRTGPVSETQYF. CDR3 nucleotide sequence: TGTGCCAGCAGTTACCGGGACAGGACGGGACCCGTCTCAGAGACCCAGTACTTC.

This clonotype has more than one count but fewer than ten. This chain links TRBV4-2 with TRBJ1-3, with a possible D match to TRBD1 (5 bases). The CDR3 contains 15 residues. V was cut by 3 bases and J by 1 base, with 10 bases left in between. Germline V gives CDR1 LGHNA, CDR2 YNFKEQ. DNA of the CDR3: TGTGCCAGCAGCCATTCCAGGGCTTCTGGAAACACCATATATTTT. Protein sequence: CASSHSRASGNTIYF.

For this clonotype: Since a much larger clone is just one base distant, this may be a read error. The chain recombines TRBV29-1 with TRBJ2-1; 8 bases map to TRBD2. CDR1 is SQVTM, CDR2 ANQGSEA, per germline. With V trimmed by 3 bases and J by 9 bases, 16 bases remained unmatched. The CDR3 covers 16 residues. As DNA, the CDR3 is TGCAGCGTTGATGGTGTAGACGGGAGGGGCTTCGGTGAGCAGTTCTTC. Translation gives CSVDGVDGRGFGEQFF.

Notes on this clonotype: One base away lies a much larger clone, so this may be a sequencing read error. The V gene is TRBV4-2, the J gene TRBJ1-2; D gene unclear. The CDR3 has 16 amino acids. Germline CDR1 LGHNA, CDR2 YNFKEQ. CDR3 amino acids: CASSQSWTLTRGGCTF. The CDR3 DNA follows: TGTGCCAGCAGCCAGTCATGGACTCTCACCCGGGGAGGCTGCACCTTC.

This clonotype was recorded many times. The DNA for the CDR3 is TGTGCCAGCACCTCACTACAGGGCCCCTACGAGCAGTACTTC. It yields the protein CASTSLQGPYEQYF. The chain carries TRBV12-3 or TRBV12-4 and TRBJ2-7; tentative D call: TRBD1 (6 bases). This CDR3 contains 14 residues. The ends were cut back, 7 bases at V and 2 bases at J, with 15 bases in the middle.

About this clonotype: This may be a read error, as it is one base from a much larger clone. The CDR3 DNA sequence: TGTGCCAGCAGCTCAGTAACCCAGAACACTGAAGCTTTCTTT. Amino acids: CASSSVTQNTEAFF. The chain is built from TRBV11-2 and TRBJ1-1; D remains ambiguous. V lost 4 bases to trimming and J lost 1 base, with 10 bases between them. The CDR3 runs to 14 residues. Germline V gives CDR1 SGHAT, CDR2 FQNNGV.

This clonotype appeared a few times. The chain has TRBV29-1 and TRBJ2-1; 9 positions agree with TRBD2. The junction had 3 bases not matched to a gene; V was cut back by 4 bases and J by 5 bases. CDR1 is SQVTM and CDR2 is ANQGSEA in the germline V gene. There are 13 residues in the CDR3. For the CDR3, the DNA is TGCAGCGTTGGGACTAGCGTGAACAATGAGCAGTTCTTC. It yields the protein CSVGTSVNNEQFF.

V usage is TRBV6-1 and J usage is TRBJ2-3, with TRBD2 as a possible D gene (6 bases). This CDR3 region has 15 residues. V lost 8 bases to trimming and J lost 1 base, with 16 bases between them. CDR1 is MNHNS and CDR2 is SASEGT in the germline V gene. CDR3 protein: CASHGSGRGTDTQYF. The CDR3 nucleotides are TGTGCCAGCCACGGCTCCGGGAGAGGCACAGATACGCAGTATTTT.

This chain connects TRBV7-8 to TRBJ1-2; D gene ambiguous. Germline CDR1 SGHVS, CDR2 FQNEAQ. V lost 0 bases and J lost 4, with 12 bases in between. The CDR3 has 15 residues. The CDR3 DNA sequence: TGTGCCAGCAGCTTAGCGCCGGGGTCGAGCTATGGCTACACCTTC. Translated, it gives CASSLAPGSSYGYTF.

This clonotype was seen a few times. This chain uses TRBV29-1 with TRBJ2-1, with 8 bases that match TRBD1. Germline loops: CDR1 SQVTM, CDR2 ANQGSEA. The CDR3 covers 12 residues. With 6 bases clipped from V and 9 bases from J, the junction kept 7 bases outside the gene matches. The CDR3 bases are TGCAGCGTCAGACAGGGGAGCGGTGAGCAGTTCTTC. Protein product: CSVRQGSGEQFF.

On this clonotype itself: Mismatch with germline at one junction end may stem from a read error. The chain joins TRBV29-1 to TRBJ2-5; weak D call: TRBD2 (5 bases). The germline V gene has CDR1 SQVTM and CDR2 ANQGSEA. CDR3 length equals 13 residues. Here the CDR3 reads CSVASLAGETHYF. The CDR3 bases are TGCAGTGTTGCTAGCCTGGCGGGCGAGACCCACTACTTC.

The sample holds one count of this clonotype. At one end the junction does not follow the germline gene, possibly because of a read error. The rearrangement uses TRBV4-2 and TRBJ1-5; D ambiguous. CDR3 length equals 14 residues. Germline CDR1 reads LGHNA; CDR2 reads YNFKEQ. CDR3 sequence: CVSIQIETRQPQHF. The CDR3 DNA reads TGTGTCAGCATCCAAATAGAGACGCGGCAGCCCCAGCATTTT.

Note on this clonotype: This may stem from a read error, because a much larger clone lies one nucleotide away. The rearrangement links TRBV11-3 to TRBJ2-1, with TRBD2 matching over 8 bases. This CDR3 has 15 residues. The germline CDR1 and CDR2 sequences are SGHNT and YENEEA. The ends lost 2 bases at V and 3 bases at J; junction bases unmatched: 3. The CDR3 nucleotides are TGTGCCAGCAGCTTACAAGCGGGAGTCTACAATGAGCAGTTCTTC. Protein: CASSLQAGVYNEQFF.

This clonotype was counted once. V and J are TRBV5-4 and TRBJ2-3; TRBD1 aligns across 9 bases. V lost 4 bases, J lost 3 bases, and 6 bases stayed unmatched. The germline V gene has CDR1 SGHNT and CDR2 YYREEE (reference sequence). This CDR3 has 15 amino acids. DNA for the CDR3: TGTGCCAGCAGCACCGCCGGGACAGGGACAGATACGCAGTATTTT. It encodes CASSTAGTGTDTQYF.

On this clonotype itself: This may come from a read error, since a much larger clone is one base off. The V call is TRBV11-2, the J call TRBJ2-5; D is unresolved. Per germline, CDR1 SGHAT and CDR2 FQNNGV. The length of the CDR3 is 14 residues. V shed 8 bases and J shed 5 bases, with 18 bases lying between them. The CDR3 sequence: CASGRLGLEETQYF. The CDR3 DNA is TGTGCCAGCGGCCGCCTAGGGCTTGAGGAGACCCAGTACTTC.

This clonotype is classed as medium-sized. The CDR3 loop is CASSSRQGEYEQYF. CDR3 sequence (DNA): TGTGCCAGCAGCTCGAGACAGGGGGAGTACGAGCAGTACTTC. The chain is built from TRBV11-2 and TRBJ2-7; 9 bases align to TRBD1. V shed 4 bases, J shed 4 bases, and the junction held 5 bases outside the gene matches. From germline, CDR1 is SGHAT and CDR2 FQNNGV. The CDR3 has 14 amino acids.

In this sample, this clonotype turned up once. This clone may be a read error of a much larger clone one base away. The chain recombines TRBV5-5 with TRBJ2-2; TRBD2 matches at 10 bases. Germline CDR1 and CDR2: SGHKS and YYEKEE (reference sequence). With 0 bases clipped from V and 10 bases from J, the junction kept 12 bases outside the gene matches. The CDR3 has 17 amino acids. The CDR3 nucleotides are TGTGCCAGCAGCTTGGCCCCTAGCGGGAGTGGGAACGAGGAGCTGTTTTTT. Protein sequence: CASSLAPSGSGNEELFF. The whole variable domain, filled in from reference TRBV5-5 and TRBJ2-2, reads DAGVTQSPTHLIKTRGQQVTLRCSPISGHKSVSWYQQVLGQGPQFIFQYYEKEERGRGNFPDRFSARQFPNYSSELNVNALLLGDSALYLCASSLAPSGSGNEELFFGEGSRLTVL.

For this clonotype: Possible read error: a much larger clone is one base away. The chain has TRBV12-3 or TRBV12-4 and TRBJ1-1; D unresolved. The CDR3 spans 15 residues. The CDR3 region has the DNA TGTGCCAACAGTTTCAATTCCCCAGCGAACACTGAAGCTTTCTTT. Translated, it gives CANSFNSPANTEAFF.

Comment on this clonotype: A much larger clone lies a single base off, so this may be a read error. The J gene is TRBJ2-2, the V gene TRBV11-2; possibly TRBD2 for D (6 bases). Germline CDR1 reads SGHAT; CDR2 reads FQNNGV. This CDR3 region has 15 residues. The chain's CDR3 is CASRSRQSRGGVLFF. The CDR3 coding sequence is TGTGCCAGCAGAAGCCGCCAGTCGAGAGGCGGGGTGCTGTTTTTT. Filled out from reference TRBV11-2 and TRBJ2-2, the complete variable domain reads EAGVAQSPRYKIIEKRQSVAFWCNPISGHATLYWYQQILGQGPKLLIQFQNNGVVDDSQLPKDRFSAERLKGVDSTLKIQPAKLEDSAVYLCASRSRQSRGGVLFFGEGSRLTVL.